This TCR beta chain originates from a study of blood T cell repertoires in COVID-19 (TCRdb year 2020). With respect to the entire study: The collaborator samples originated in the United States, Italy and Spain and spanned the acute and convalescent phases of COVID-19. The prospective study material was composed of cDNA or gDNA derived from T cells, B-cell-depleted T cells, or PBMCs. Subjects who had been exposed to COVID-19, were actively infected with it, or had recovered from it provided the deeply sampled blood TCRbeta repertoires that made up the dataset. The repertoires were released in a freely available public database intended as a resource for research on the immune response to SARS-CoV-2. The samples were drawn from the first 160 participants of the ongoing ImmuneRACE study and from 950 to 1,500 subjects provided by 6 global collaborators. A de-identified subject ID, COVID-19 status, age in years and sex were almost always included in the sample metadata. Where HLA class I and class II types were available, the types were taken from metadata supplied by the sample provider, not from assay-based typing. Summary of the overall study and its limitations: The quantity of clinical and demographic metadata differed by source and by participant and was supplied without curation.

About this clone itself: The clone's antigen remains unknown. No much larger clonotype is one base removed from it; base qualities were not supplied.

Sequences SGHRS (CDR1) and YFSETQ (CDR2) are obtained from the germline V gene. Reading from cysteine to phenylalanine, the CDR3 counts 14 amino acids. This entry keeps only the CDR3 DNA: 42 bases, framed from base 1. Trimming costs V 4 bases and J 4 bases, and their ends lie 13 bases apart. TCRbeta CDR3 regions were amplified from genomic DNA by means of the immunoSEQ Assay, a bias-controlled multiplex PCR. In the source study's methods: Within the assay, amplification of reference gene primers was used to estimate how many nucleated cells each sample contained. To quantify the absolute abundance of each unique TCRbeta CDR3 rearrangement, sequence reads were collapsed and filtered. For each sample, productive Simpson clonality was calculated by taking the square root of Simpson's diversity index across productive rearrangements. TCRdb took this table from immuneACCESS and kept in-frame rearrangements with V and J called. Such tables lack part of the clones; where checked against another copy, unresolved V genes explain under half of the gap, and the rest is unexplained. V, J and clone size were drawn from that table, and D and trimming were deduced from the DNA. The table for this sample lists roughly 170,000 clones; around nine tenths of them were counted only once. Of the sample, approximately 12% falls within the top ten clones.

At one collaborating source in Seattle, patients were enrolled during active infection and were followed longitudinally through the course of disease. Collaborating institutions collected whole blood in K2EDTA tubes following their own protocols. For TCRbeta analysis, collaborator samples were shipped as frozen whole blood, as isolated PBMCs, or as DNA extracted from either sample type. What was sequenced was peripheral blood. The chain is made from TRBV5-1 and TRBJ2-3; TRBD1 is a weak D gene call, 6 bases matching. The receptor comes from a woman in her 70s with COVID-19, enrolled during active disease. The nucleotide sequence is given as TGCGCCAGCAGCCCCGGACAGCCGGCAGATACGCAGTATTTT. This codes for CASSPGQPADTQYF.